This T cell receptor beta chain was found in a study of control samples from healthy donors and cancer patients. The data were produced by immunoSEQ multiplex PCR, yet TCRdb's version contains in-frame clones alone and is incomplete. This table holds about 130,000 clones, approximately 92% found once. Deletions cut 5 bases from V and 4 bases from J, with 8 bases between. CDR3 length: 12 amino acids. The V call is TRBV12-3 or TRBV12-4, the J call TRBJ1-2; a possible D gene is TRBD1 (5 bases). The TCR originated in a man aged 35 to 55 in good health. The material sequenced was blood. CDR3 coding DNA: TGTGCCAGCAGTCCGGGGGTCTATGGCTACACCTTC. Residues: CASSPGVYGYTF.